This T cell receptor (beta chain) was sequenced in a study of blood T cell repertoires in COVID-19 (dated by TCRdb to the early 2020s). Study-level background: The collaborator samples originated in the United States, Italy and Spain and spanned the acute and convalescent phases of COVID-19. A freely available public database, intended as a resource for researchers studying the immune response to SARS-CoV-2, is where the repertoires were released. Nearly every sample came with metadata listing a de-identified subject ID, COVID-19 status, age in years and sex. Subjects who had been exposed to COVID-19, were actively infected with it, or had recovered from it provided the deeply sampled blood TCRbeta repertoires that made up the dataset. The samples were drawn from the first 160 participants of the ongoing ImmuneRACE study and from under 1,500 subjects provided by 6 global collaborators. The prospective study material was composed of cDNA or gDNA derived from T cells, B-cell-depleted T cells, or PBMCs. Where available, HLA class I and class II types were obtained from metadata supplied by the sample provider rather than from assay-based typing.

The immunoSEQ Assay, a bias-controlled multiplex PCR, was used to amplify TCRbeta CDR3 regions from genomic DNA. The original methods were these. The number of nucleated cells in each sample was estimated by amplification of reference gene primers within the assay. Sequence reads were collapsed and filtered to measure the absolute abundance of every unique TCRbeta CDR3 rearrangement. Productive Simpson clonality was computed per sample as the square root of Simpson's diversity index over productive rearrangements. Held by TCRdb, this immuneACCESS table contains in-frame sequences only and omits some clones. Under half of the omission traces to an unresolved V gene where checked; the cause of the rest is unknown. Clone size and V and J calls were adopted from that table, with D and trimming inferred from the DNA. For this sample there are about 330,000 clones; about 87% appear just once. The leading ten clones occupy approximately 5% of the sample.

As regards this clone: This clone's antigen is unknown. The record has no base qualities; no much larger clone is one base away.

The paper's findings and limits, for the study overall: How much clinical and demographic metadata was included differed by source and by participant, and the metadata was provided uncurated.

Trimming removed 7 bases from V and 8 bases from J; the gene matches leave 12 bases unexplained. The CDR3 contains 15 residues, cysteine and phenylalanine counted. Only the CDR3 part of the read is kept: 45 bases, read in frame from the first base. CDR1 and CDR2 are read off the germline V gene as SNHLY and FYNNEI. Participants in the prospective study were enrolled through a virtual design, were aged roughly 18 to 100 years, and lived in roughly 24 United States geographic areas. To assign participants to cohorts, the prospective study relied on clinical history that participants themselves reported in a screening survey and a study questionnaire. Recovered participants in ImmuneRACE Cohort 3 were defined by two consecutive negative NP/OP PCR tests, clearance by a healthcare professional, or resolution of symptoms. In the prospective study, mobile phlebotomists collected whole blood, serum and a nasopharyngeal or oropharyngeal swab from each participant. Prospective study participants could optionally give additional blood draws and questionnaires over a roughly two-month period. Before DNA extraction, prospective study blood samples were shipped either frozen or at room temperature.

This TCR was recovered from a woman under 40 who had recovered from COVID-19. The sequence joins TRBV2 to TRBJ2-4; 9 junctional bases match TRBD1. The sample comprised PBMCs or T cells enriched from blood (not recorded which). The CDR3 region has the sequence CASTLEGQGAHIQYF. The DNA sequence reads TGTGCCAGCACTCTAGAGGGACAGGGAGCTCACATTCAGTACTTC. Full variable domain (CDR3 extended with the reference TRBV2 and TRBJ2-4 proteins): EPEVTQTPSHQVTQMGQEVILRCVPISNHLYFYWYRQILGQKVEFLVSFYNNEISEKSEIFDDQFSVERPDGSNFTLKIRSTKLEDSAMYFCASTLEGQGAHIQYFGAGTRLSVL.